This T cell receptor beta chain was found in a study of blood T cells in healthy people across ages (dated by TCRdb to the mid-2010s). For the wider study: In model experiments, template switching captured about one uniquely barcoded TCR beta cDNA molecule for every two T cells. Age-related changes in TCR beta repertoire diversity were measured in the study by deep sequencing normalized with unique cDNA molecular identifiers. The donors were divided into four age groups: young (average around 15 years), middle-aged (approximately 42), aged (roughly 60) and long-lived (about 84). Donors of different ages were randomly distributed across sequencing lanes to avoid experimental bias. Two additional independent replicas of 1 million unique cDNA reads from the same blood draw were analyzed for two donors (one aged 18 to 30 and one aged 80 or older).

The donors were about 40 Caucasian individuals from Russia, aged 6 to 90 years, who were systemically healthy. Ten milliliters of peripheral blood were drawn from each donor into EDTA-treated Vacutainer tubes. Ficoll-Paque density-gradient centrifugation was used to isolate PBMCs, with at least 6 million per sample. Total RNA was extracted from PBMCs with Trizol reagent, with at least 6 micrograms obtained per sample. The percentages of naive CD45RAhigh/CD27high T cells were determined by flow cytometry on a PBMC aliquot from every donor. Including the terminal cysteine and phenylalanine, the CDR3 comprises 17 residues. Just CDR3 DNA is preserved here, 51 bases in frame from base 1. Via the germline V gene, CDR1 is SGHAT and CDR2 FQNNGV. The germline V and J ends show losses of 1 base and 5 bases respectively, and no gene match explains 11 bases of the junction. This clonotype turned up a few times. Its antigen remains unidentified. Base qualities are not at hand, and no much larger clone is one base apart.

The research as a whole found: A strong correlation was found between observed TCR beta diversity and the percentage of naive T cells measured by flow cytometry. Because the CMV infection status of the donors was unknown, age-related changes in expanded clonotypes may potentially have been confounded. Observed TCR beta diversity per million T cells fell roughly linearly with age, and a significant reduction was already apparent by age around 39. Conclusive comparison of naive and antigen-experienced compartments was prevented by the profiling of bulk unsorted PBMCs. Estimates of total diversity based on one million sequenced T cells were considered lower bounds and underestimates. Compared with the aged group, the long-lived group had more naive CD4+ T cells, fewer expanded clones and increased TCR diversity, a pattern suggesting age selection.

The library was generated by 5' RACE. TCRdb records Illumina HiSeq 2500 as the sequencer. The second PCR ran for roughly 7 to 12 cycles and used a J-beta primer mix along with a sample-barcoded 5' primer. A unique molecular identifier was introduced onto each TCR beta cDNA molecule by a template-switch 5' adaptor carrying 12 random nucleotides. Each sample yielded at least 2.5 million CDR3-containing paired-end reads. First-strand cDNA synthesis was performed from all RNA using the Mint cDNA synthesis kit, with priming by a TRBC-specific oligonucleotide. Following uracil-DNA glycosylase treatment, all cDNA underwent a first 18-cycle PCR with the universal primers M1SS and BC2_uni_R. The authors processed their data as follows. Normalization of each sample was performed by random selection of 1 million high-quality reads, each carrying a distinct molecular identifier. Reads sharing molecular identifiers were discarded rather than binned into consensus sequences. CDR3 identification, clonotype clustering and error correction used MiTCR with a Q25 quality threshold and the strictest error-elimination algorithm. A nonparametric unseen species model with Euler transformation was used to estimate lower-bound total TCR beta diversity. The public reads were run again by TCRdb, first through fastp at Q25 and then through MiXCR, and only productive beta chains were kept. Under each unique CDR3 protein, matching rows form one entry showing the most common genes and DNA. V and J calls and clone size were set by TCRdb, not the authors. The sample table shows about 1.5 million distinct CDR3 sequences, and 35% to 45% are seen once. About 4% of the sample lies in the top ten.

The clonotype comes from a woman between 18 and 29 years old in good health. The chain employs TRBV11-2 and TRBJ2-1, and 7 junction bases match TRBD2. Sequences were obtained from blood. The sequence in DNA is TGTGCCAGCAGCTTAGGGGCAAGCGGGAAGATCCACAATGAGCAGTTCTTC. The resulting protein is CASSLGASGKIHNEQFF.